This entry lists 20 T cell receptor beta chains sequenced from one sample in a study of blood T cell repertoires in COVID-19 (TCRdb year 2020). The receptor library was made with the immunoSEQ multiplex PCR assay. TCRdb obtained this table from immuneACCESS and retained in-frame rearrangements with V and J assigned. These tables miss some clones; where compared with another copy, unresolved V genes account for less than half of the shortfall, and the remainder is unexplained. For this sample there are roughly 300,000 clones; more than 80% appear just once. The ten largest clones represent 0.95% to 1.3% of the sample. The sample consisted of PBMCs or T cells enriched from blood (not recorded which). These TCRs come from a woman between 25 and 40 years old who had recovered from COVID-19.

The chain is built from TRBV19 and TRBJ2-1; the match to TRBD2 covers 11 bases. The germline V gene has CDR1 LNHDA and CDR2 SQIVND (reference sequence). V shed 5 bases, J shed 12 bases, and the junction held 9 bases outside the gene matches. The CDR3 has 14 residues. The CDR3 sequence is CASSLGLAAEVQFF. The DNA of the CDR3 is TGTGCCAGTAGTTTGGGACTAGCGGCAGAGGTGCAGTTCTTC.

The chain has TRBV27 and TRBJ2-7, with D unclear. Trimming took 2 bases from V and 7 from J, leaving 12 bases between them. This CDR3 is built from 13 residues. In germline, CDR1 is MNHEY, CDR2 SMNVEV (reference sequence). This CDR3 reads CASSLRGPKEQYF. The DNA for the CDR3 is TGTGCCAGCAGTTTACGCGGCCCTAAAGAGCAGTACTTC.

The chain uses TRBV4-3 and TRBJ2-7, with 11 nucleotides matching TRBD2. J was trimmed by 1 base and V by 1 base; bases with no gene match: 6. The CDR3 consists of 17 residues. Looked up from germline, CDR1 is LGHNA and CDR2 is YSLEER. CDR3 loop: CASSQGLIAGGSYEQYF. CDR3 bases: TGCGCCAGCAGCCAAGGTTTGATAGCGGGAGGGTCCTACGAGCAGTACTTC.

CDR3 protein: CASSLARPGQGSYEQYF. Here the CDR3 DNA reads TGCGCCAGCAGCTTGGCGAGGCCGGGACAGGGCTCCTACGAGCAGTACTTC. The V call is TRBV5-1, the J call TRBJ2-7; 9 nucleotides agree with TRBD1. Germline trimming cut 0 bases from V and 0 bases from J; bases unmatched to any gene: 7. Germline CDR1 SGHRS, CDR2 YFSETQ. This CDR3 comprises 17 residues.

This rearrangement joins TRBV6-1 to TRBJ1-4; D might be TRBD1 (5 bases). V gave up 3 bases and J gave up 7 bases, with 15 bases separating them. There are 15 residues in the CDR3. Germline CDR1 reads MNHNS; CDR2 reads SASEGT. The DNA for the CDR3 is TGTGCCAGCAGTGAGATGACAGTGTCAAGTGAAAAACTGTTTTTT. This codes for CASSEMTVSSEKLFF.

The chain is built from TRBV3-1 (or the pseudogene TRBV3-2) and TRBJ2-5; 11 bases match TRBD2. CDR3 length: 15 amino acids. Per the germline V gene, CDR1 is LGHDT and CDR2 is YNNKEL (reference sequence). The V gene end was trimmed by 4 bases and the J gene end by 5 bases; junction bases not matched to a gene: 6. The CDR3 DNA follows: TGTGCCAGCAGCCTAGCGGGAGGGCCGACCGAGACCCAGTACTTC. This codes for CASSLAGGPTETQYF.

The chain employs TRBV7-3 and TRBJ2-1; TRBD2 matches at 7 bases. The V gene end was trimmed by 5 bases and the J gene end by 6 bases; junction bases not matched to a gene: 13. Looked up from germline, CDR1 is SGHTA and CDR2 is FQGTGA. CDR3 length equals 16 residues. Written as DNA, the CDR3 is TGTGCCAGCAGCCCCCTCTCGGGAGGTCTTGCCAATGAGCAGTTCTTC. It codes for CASSPLSGGLANEQFF. The entire variable domain, with the rest obtained from reference TRBV7-3 and TRBJ2-1, is as follows: GAGVSQTPSNKVTEKGKYVELRCDPISGHTALYWYRQSLGQGPEFLIYFQGTGAADDSGLPNDRFFAVRPEGSVSTLKIQRTERGDSAVYLCASSPLSGGLANEQFFGPGTRLTVL.

This chain uses TRBV7-2 with TRBJ1-5; D remains unclear. CDR1 and CDR2 (germline): SGHTA, FQGNSA. Trimming left V 4 bases short and J 4 bases short, with 11 bases between. This CDR3 spans 14 amino acids. The CDR3 DNA reads TGTGCCAGCAGCTCTCTCGGGAGTAATCAGCCCCAGCATTTT. Encoded protein: CASSSLGSNQPQHF.

This rearrangement joins TRBV4-3 to TRBJ2-7; D possibly corresponds to TRBD2 (5 bases). Germline V gene data show CDR1 as LGHNA and CDR2 as YSLEER. The V gene lost 0 bases and the J gene lost 5 bases, with 11 bases spanning the gap. The CDR3 loop spans 14 amino acids. The DNA of the CDR3 is TGCGCCAGCAGCCAAGAGTGGAGGCACCACGAGCAGTACTTC. This encodes CASSQEWRHHEQYF.

The gene calls are TRBV18 and TRBJ1-1; D is ambiguous. The germline V gene has CDR1 KGHSH and CDR2 LQKENI. The V end was cut by 3 bases, the J end by 3 bases, with 11 bases between. The CDR3 is 14 amino acids. CDR3 protein: CASSPSRRDTEAFF. DNA for the CDR3: TGTGCCAGCTCACCCTCAAGACGGGACACTGAAGCTTTCTTT.

The table lists this clone with a count of one. This sequence joins TRBV18 and TRBJ2-3; D possibly corresponds to TRBD1 (5 bases). Trimming cost V 0 bases and J 4 bases, with 11 bases left between them. This CDR3 contains 15 residues. Germline CDR1 is KGHSH and CDR2 is LQKENI. Here the CDR3 DNA reads TGTGCCAGCTCACCACCCCAGGGTTGGGCAGATACGCAGTATTTT. It codes for CASSPPQGWADTQYF.

This clone was detected once. The chain is built from TRBV3-1 (or the pseudogene TRBV3-2) and TRBJ1-2; D is uncertain. Trimming removed 4 bases at V and 4 bases at J, with 7 bases between. Germline CDR1 reads LGHDT; CDR2 reads YNNKEL (reference sequence). CDR3 length equals 12 residues. The DNA for the CDR3 is TGTGCCAGCAGCCGTGAGTCCTATGGCTACACCTTC. Translating it yields CASSRESYGYTF.

V usage is TRBV4-3 and J usage is TRBJ1-1; 9 bases are shared with TRBD1. From germline, CDR1 is LGHNA and CDR2 YSLEER. CDR3 length: 16 residues. With V trimmed by 0 bases and J by 3 bases, 5 bases remained unmatched. The CDR3, as DNA: TGCGCCAGCAGCCAAGATACAGGGGGCTGGGACACTGAAGCTTTCTTT. Protein: CASSQDTGGWDTEAFF.

The CDR3 loop reads CASSSQVIRSPLHF. The CDR3 coding sequence is TGTGCCAGCAGCTCACAGGTGATACGTTCACCCCTCCACTTT. The rearrangement joins TRBV7-8 to TRBJ1-6; D perhaps matches TRBD1 (5 bases). CDR3 length: 14 amino acids. The V gene lost 4 bases and the J gene lost 9 bases, with 13 bases spanning the gap. Germline assignment: CDR1 SGHVS and CDR2 FQNEAQ.

V usage is TRBV18 and J usage is TRBJ2-5; 13 bases align to TRBD2. CDR3 length: 17 amino acids. J lost 4 bases, V lost 3 bases, and 8 bases had no gene match. The germline V gene has CDR1 KGHSH and CDR2 LQKENI. For the CDR3, the DNA is TGTGCCAGCTCACCTAGACTAGCGGGAGGCCACCCAGAGACCCAGTACTTC. It codes for CASSPRLAGGHPETQYF.

The chain is built from TRBV18 and TRBJ2-6; D remains ambiguous. In germline, CDR1 is KGHSH, CDR2 LQKENI. This CDR3 region has 14 residues. Trimming cost V 3 bases and J 1 base, with 4 bases left between them. The CDR3 nucleotides read TGTGCCAGCTCACCTAAATCTGGGGCCAACGTCCTGACTTTC. It is translated as CASSPKSGANVLTF.

The chain has TRBV2 and TRBJ2-3; D is unclear. Germline V lookup: CDR1 SNHLY, CDR2 FYNNEI. Trimming pared 7 bases from V and 4 bases from J, leaving 18 bases between. The length of the CDR3 is 15 residues. The CDR3 reads CASKRRRLVADTQYF. For the CDR3, the DNA is TGTGCCAGCAAGAGAAGGCGGCTAGTCGCAGATACGCAGTATTTT.

The genes are TRBV4-3 and TRBJ2-7; TRBD2 might be the D (5 bases). Germline CDR1 reads LGHNA; CDR2 reads YSLEER. V lost 0 bases and J 0 bases, leaving 12 bases between the germline ends. There are 16 residues in the CDR3. CDR3 sequence (DNA): TGCGCCAGCAGCCAAGATCGACTATCATACTCCTACGAGCAGTACTTC. It yields the protein CASSQDRLSYSYEQYF.

J is TRBJ2-2 and V is TRBV27; 8 bases are a match to TRBD1. CDR3 length equals 15 residues. CDR1 and CDR2 from the germline V gene are MNHEY and SMNVEV (reference sequence). V lost 3 bases and J lost 6; bases outside the gene matches: 6. This CDR3 is CASSFDRGVAGELFF. The CDR3 DNA is TGTGCCAGCAGTTTCGACAGGGGTGTCGCCGGGGAGCTGTTTTTT.

The V gene is TRBV24-1, the J gene TRBJ2-1, with D possibly matching TRBD2 (5 bases). The CDR3 contains 16 residues. Trimming pared 4 bases from V and 2 bases from J, leaving 14 bases between. CDR1 and CDR2 (germline): KGHDR, SFDVKD. CDR3 nucleotides: TGTGCCACCAGTGACCCAACTAGGATTACCTACAATGAGCAGTTCTTC. Protein: CATSDPTRITYNEQFF.